This is a list of T cell receptor beta chains from one sample in a study of blood T cell repertoires in COVID-19. Profiled with immunoSEQ multiplex PCR; TCRdb holds only in-frame clones, not every one. This sample has roughly 120,000 clones, with over 85% found just once. Sequencing was performed on peripheral blood. The receptors here all came from a man between 60 and 75 years old with COVID-19, enrolled during active disease. Both conserved end residues are part of each CDR3. D genes are given only for firm matches. Size tells how often a clone was seen (once, few, many) or the class of an expanded clone, and some rows leave it out.

V gene	D gene	J gene	clone size	CDR3 protein	CDR3 DNA
TRBV28	.	TRBJ1-4	once	CATLDVATNEKLFF	TGTGCCACCCTAGATGTTGCAACTAATGAAAAACTGTTTTTT
TRBV14	TRBD2	TRBJ2-5	.	CASSPLGDSGRAETQYF	TGTGCCAGCAGCCCCCTCGGGGATAGCGGGAGAGCTGAGACCCAGTACTTC
TRBV3-1/TRBV3-2	.	TRBJ1-1	.	CASSQRGTEAFF	TGTGCCAGCAGCCAGAGGGGGACTGAAGCTTTCTTT
TRBV11-3	TRBD1	TRBJ2-3	.	CASSLDLFSDRASTDTQYF	TGTGCCAGCAGCTTAGATCTCTTCTCGGACAGGGCTAGCACAGATACGCAGTATTTT
TRBV6-5	.	TRBJ1-1	.	CASSRPRNTEAFF	TGTGCCAGCAGCCGCCCCAGGAACACTGAAGCTTTCTTT
TRBV11-2	TRBD2	TRBJ2-7	.	CASSLDRTSGGEQYF	TGTGCCAGCAGCTTAGATCGGACTAGCGGCGGGGAGCAGTACTTC
TRBV4-2	.	TRBJ1-5	.	CASSQGRGSNQPQHF	TGTGCCAGCAGCCAAGGTAGGGGTAGCAATCAGCCCCAGCATTTT
TRBV11-2	.	TRBJ2-1	once	CASTPRGLSYNEQFF	TGTGCCAGCACCCCCCGAGGGCTGTCCTACAATGAGCAGTTCTTC
TRBV7-8	TRBD2	TRBJ2-3	.	CASSLRLAGADTQYF	TGTGCCAGCAGCTTACGACTAGCGGGAGCAGATACGCAGTATTTT
TRBV18	TRBD1	TRBJ1-1	.	CASSQGTGGRNTEAFF	TGTGCCAGCTCGCAAGGGACAGGGGGACGGAACACTGAAGCTTTCTTT
TRBV27	TRBD2	TRBJ2-1	.	CASTLGSGGYNEQFF	TGTGCCAGCACCCTGGGATCGGGGGGCTACAATGAGCAGTTCTTC
TRBV7-9	.	TRBJ2-7	.	CASSFGDSRKVNEQYF	TGTGCCAGCAGCTTTGGGGACTCCAGGAAAGTTAACGAGCAGTACTTC